This TCR beta chain was obtained from a study of T-cell reconstitution after alpha-beta-depleted transplantation in children. V lost 1 base and J lost 9, with 13 bases in between. CDR3 length equals 14 residues. Molecular barcoding with unique molecular identifiers was used for the TCRbeta library. TCRdb reanalysed the PCR reads using MiXCR and keeps one entry per CDR3 protein. The data show about 400,000 distinct CDR3 sequences, approximately 20% seen once. The chain couples TRBV12-3 or TRBV12-4 to TRBJ1-5; TRBD1 might be the D (6 bases). The origin of this receptor is a human donor who donated a stem cell graft to a child with acute myeloid leukemia. The source material was PBMCs from the stem cell graft donor, sampled from the stem cell graft. CDR3 protein: CASSLEAQGGPQHF. CDR3 in DNA: TGTGCCAGCAGTTTAGAGGCCCAAGGGGGGCCCCAGCATTTT.